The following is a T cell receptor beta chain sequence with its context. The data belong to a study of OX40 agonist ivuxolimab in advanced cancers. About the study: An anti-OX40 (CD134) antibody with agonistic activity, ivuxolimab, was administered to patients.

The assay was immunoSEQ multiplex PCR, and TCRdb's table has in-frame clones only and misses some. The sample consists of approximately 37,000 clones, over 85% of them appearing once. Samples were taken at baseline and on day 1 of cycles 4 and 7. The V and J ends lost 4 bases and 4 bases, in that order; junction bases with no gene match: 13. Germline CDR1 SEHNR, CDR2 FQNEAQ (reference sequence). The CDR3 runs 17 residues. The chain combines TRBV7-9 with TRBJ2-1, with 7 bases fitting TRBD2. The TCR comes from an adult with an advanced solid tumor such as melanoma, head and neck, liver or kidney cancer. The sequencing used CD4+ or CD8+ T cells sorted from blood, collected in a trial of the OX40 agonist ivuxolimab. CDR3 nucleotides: TGTGCCAGCAGCTCCCCTAGCGGACTAGTTCTATACAATGAGCAGTTCTTC. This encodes CASSSPSGLVLYNEQFF.